This note documents a single TCR beta chain sequence. The data stem from a study of blood T cell repertoires in COVID-19. This table comes from immunoSEQ multiplex PCR, and its TCRdb copy is limited to in-frame clones, with some not included. The sample includes 25,000 to 35,000 clones, 90% of them seen just once. From germline, CDR1 is SQVTM and CDR2 ANQGSEA. V was trimmed by 3 bases and J by 1 base, leaving 5 bases between them. The CDR3 spans 12 residues. The clonotype originates from a man in his sixties or seventies with active or convalescent COVID-19. This chain connects TRBV29-1 to TRBJ2-3; D not certain. Source material: peripheral blood. In DNA, the CDR3 is TGCAGCGTTGATCGGGGCACAGATACGCAGTATTTT. This translates into CSVDRGTDTQYF.